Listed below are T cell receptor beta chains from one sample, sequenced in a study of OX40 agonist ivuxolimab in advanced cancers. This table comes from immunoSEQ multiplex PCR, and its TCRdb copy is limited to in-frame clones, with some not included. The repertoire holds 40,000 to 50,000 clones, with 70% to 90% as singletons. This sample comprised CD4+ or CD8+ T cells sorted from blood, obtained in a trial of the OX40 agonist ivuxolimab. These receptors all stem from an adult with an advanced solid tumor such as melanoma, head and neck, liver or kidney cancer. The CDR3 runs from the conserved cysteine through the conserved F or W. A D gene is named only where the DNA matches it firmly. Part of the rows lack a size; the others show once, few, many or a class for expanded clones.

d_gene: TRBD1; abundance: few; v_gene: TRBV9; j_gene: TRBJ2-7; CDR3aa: CASSPRDRGEQYF; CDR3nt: TGTGCCAGCAGCCCGAGGGACAGGGGCGAGCAGTACTTC
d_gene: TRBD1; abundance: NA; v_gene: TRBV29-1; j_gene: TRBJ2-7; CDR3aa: CSVVRIRDRAYEQYF; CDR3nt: TGCAGCGTTGTTCGGATACGGGACAGGGCGTACGAGCAGTACTTC
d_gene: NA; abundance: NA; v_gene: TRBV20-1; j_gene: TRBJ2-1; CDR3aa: CSVLASNEQFF; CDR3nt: TGCAGTGTACTAGCTAGCAATGAGCAGTTCTTC
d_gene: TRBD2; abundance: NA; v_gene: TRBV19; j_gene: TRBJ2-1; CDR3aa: CASSIGGRGYNEQFF; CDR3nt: TGTGCCAGTAGTATAGGCGGGAGGGGTTACAATGAGCAGTTCTTC
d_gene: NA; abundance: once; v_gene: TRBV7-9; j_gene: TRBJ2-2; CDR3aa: CASSKAGRGLGTGELFF; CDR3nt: TGTGCCAGCAGCAAAGCTGGTCGTGGCCTTGGCACCGGGGAGCTGTTTTTT
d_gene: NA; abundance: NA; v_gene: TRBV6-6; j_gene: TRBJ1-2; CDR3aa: CASALKHGYTF; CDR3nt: TGTGCCAGCGCCCTAAAGCACGGCTACACCTTC
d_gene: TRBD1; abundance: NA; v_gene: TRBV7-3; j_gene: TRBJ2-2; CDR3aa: CASSPTLGTGGSGELFF; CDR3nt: TGTGCCAGCAGCCCGACGCTAGGGACAGGGGGTTCCGGGGAGCTGTTTTTT
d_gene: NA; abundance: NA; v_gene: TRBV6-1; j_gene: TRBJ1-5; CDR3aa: CASKGGRGSNQPQHF; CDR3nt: TGTGCCAGCAAGGGGGGGCGGGGGAGCAATCAGCCCCAGCATTTT
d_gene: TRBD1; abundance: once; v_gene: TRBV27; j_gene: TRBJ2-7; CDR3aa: CASTPRTGSYEQYF; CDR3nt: TGTGCCAGCACCCCTCGGACAGGTTCCTACGAGCAGTACTTC
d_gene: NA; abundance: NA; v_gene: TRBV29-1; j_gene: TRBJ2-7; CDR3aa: CSVKGRGRYEQYF; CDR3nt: TGCAGCGTCAAAGGGAGGGGGCGGTACGAGCAGTACTTC